The T cell receptor (beta chain) under discussion was sequenced for a study of T cells in Graves' hyperthyroidism and ophthalmopathy (dated by TCRdb to the late 2010s). About the full investigation: Peripheral blood was sampled at the time of initial diagnosis, prior to any treatment. Following sampling, methimazole starting at 30 mg daily was given to hyperthyroidism patients, and high-dose intravenous methylprednisolone was given to ophthalmopathy patients. TCR V-J signatures able to tell the groups apart were searched for in a discovery cohort of 95 or so patients, of whom 43 had Graves' ophthalmopathy and about 55 had stable Graves' hyperthyroidism. The 100 discovery patients were randomly split 7:3 into training and test sets. According to the paper, TCR Vbeta CDR3 sequencing was carried out on around 140 peripheral blood samples, which came from around 43 ophthalmopathy, 80 or so hyperthyroidism and about 17 progressor patients. An independent validation cohort of under 20 hyperthyroidism patients and about 16 patients who later progressed to ophthalmopathy tested prospective prediction of ophthalmopathy. The study also compared thyroid tissue and blood T-cell repertoires from over 5 Graves' hyperthyroidism patients. The full study reports these points: In validation, progression to ophthalmopathy was predicted by the model with nearly 71% sensitivity and nearly 75% specificity, a median of around 6.5 months before onset. In cross-validation, a model built on a 13 V-J signature told ophthalmopathy apart from stable hyperthyroidism with approximately 90% sensitivity and around 81% specificity, and in testing the same model reached 80%/75%. Most expanded thyroid clonotypes (frequency above 0.001) were also detected in blood, suggesting blood repertoires may reflect thyroid immune responses. No statistical method was used to fix the sample size in advance, and group allocation was not hidden from the investigators.

This clonotype was seen ten or more times. Its recognized antigen is unknown. No qualities accompany the bases; no much larger clone lies one base away. Amplification of TCR beta CDR3 regions was carried out from RNA transcripts. The first round of RT-PCR for the TCR CDR3 was performed with the HTBI primer set and the Qiagen OneStep RT-PCR kit. Libraries were constructed in a second round of multiplex PCR, after which size selection and purification were performed. Sequencing of the libraries was done on an Illumina HiSeq2000 using paired-end 100 bp reads. As for the authors' bioinformatics: SOAPnuke was used to process the raw data, with reads discarded if the reads contained adapters or uncalled bases, had a mean Phred below 15, or lacked an exact constant-primer or identifier match. High-quality paired reads were merged using COPE v1.2.5, and each unique nucleotide sequence was defined as a clonotype. MiTCR v1.1 was used to align the clonotypes against IMGT TRBV, TRBD and TRBJ reference segments. The analysis was restricted to V-J combinations with a frequency above 0.0001, which together covered 98% to 99.2% of the repertoires. The TCS score was defined as F50 (clonal expansion) divided by E x V (chaos), with BLOSUM62-based TCRdist calculated between CDR3 peptides within each V-J. Welch's t-statistics and random forest reduced just over 500 V-J features to roughly 13, which were used in a naive Bayes classifier (R e1071). The similarity between thyroid and blood repertoires was quantified using the Morisita-Horn index. The raw public data were reprocessed by TCRdb itself: fastp quality trimming at Q25, MiXCR clonotype calling, in-frame beta chains only. CDR3 protein duplicates are merged, each entry listing the most common genes and DNA. The V and J calls, along with clone size, are taken from TCRdb and not from the paper's own processing. The sample table records 700,000 to 950,000 distinct CDR3 sequences; approximately 36% of these occur just once. The top ten constitute around 32% of the sample.

A patient counted as having stable Graves' hyperthyroidism if no progression to ophthalmopathy occurred over 18 months of follow-up. The hyperthyroidism patients were between 18 and 65 years old and newly diagnosed, with a disease duration of less than 2 months. The study excluded patients with uncontrolled infections, other autoimmune diseases, pregnancy or lactation. Diagnoses were established on the basis of clinical symptoms, serum thyroxine and TRAb, thyroid ultrasound, and orbital computed tomography. PBMCs were isolated from about 10 ml of fresh peripheral blood by Ficoll-Paque density gradient centrifugation. Trizol reagent was used to extract total RNA, and RNA quality was then checked on an Agilent 2100 Bioanalyzer. The CDR3 spans 15 residues, from the cysteine through the phenylalanine. Here the CDR3 DNA is all that survives: 45 bases in frame from base 1. Clipping removes 4 bases from V and 0 bases from J, with 6 as the unmatched junction base count. CDR1 SGDLS and CDR2 YYNGEE are derived from the germline V gene.

Sequencing was performed on blood. The chain links TRBV9 with TRBJ2-7, and TRBD1 aligns with 8 junction nucleotides. This sequence originates from a woman in her thirties or forties with Graves' hyperthyroidism. The CDR3 is CASSKTGVSSYEQYF. Here is the DNA: TGTGCCAGCAGCAAGACAGGGGTTAGCTCCTACGAGCAGTACTTC.